This TCR beta chain is from a study of neurological immune-mediated disorders. This clonotype has just a few counts. V trimming: 3 bases; J trimming: 8 bases; junction bases outside the gene matches: 14. The germline CDR1 and CDR2 sequences are KGHSH and LQKENI. The CDR3 spans 16 residues. TCRdb itself ran the 5' RACE reads through MiXCR, one entry per CDR3 protein. The sample has under 40,000 distinct CDR3 sequences, 7% to 8.5% seen once; the top ten hold under 6.5%. Source material: CD4+ T cells from blood. The receptor's source is a man aged 50-60 years in good health. The V call is TRBV18, the J call TRBJ1-2; 8 bases align to TRBD1. The CDR3 reads CASSPQLTGADDGYTF. The CDR3 region has the DNA TGTGCCAGCTCACCTCAGTTGACAGGGGCGGATGACGGCTACACCTTC. The variable domain in full, with the rest retrieved from reference TRBV18 and TRBJ1-2, is NAGVMQNPRHLVRRRGQEARLRCSPMKGHSHVYWYRQLPEEGLKFMVYLQKENIIDESGMPKERFSAEFPKEGPSILRIQQVVRGDSAAYFCASSPQLTGADDGYTFGSGTRLTVV.